The sequence of this TCR beta chain was determined in a study of CD8+ T cells in alopecia areata. Overall study: The study gave treated patients oral tofacitinib at 5 to 10 mg twice daily.

This CDR3 has 13 residues. V was pared by 9 bases and J by 0 bases, with 6 bases between. The V gene's germline CDR1 is SNHLY and CDR2 FYNNEI. Collection of lesional scalp punch biopsies and peripheral blood was performed in alopecia areata patients. Sorting of CD4+ and CD8+ T cells was performed on PBMCs. It was cDNA, reverse transcribed from extracted RNA, that served as the sequencing template. Sequencing used immunoSEQ multiplex PCR; TCRdb keeps in-frame clones, though not all of them. The data show almost 250,000 clones, roughly two thirds seen once. The receptor comes from a human donor with alopecia areata. This chain links TRBV2 with TRBJ2-6; D not resolved. This specimen was CD4+ T cells sorted from blood, taken at week 0. CDR3 loop: CAREFSGANVLTF. CDR3 nucleotide sequence: TGTGCCAGGGAGTTCTCTGGGGCCAACGTCCTGACTTTC.